A selection of T cell receptor beta chains follows, all from one sample in a study of beta chain features in type 1 diabetes. The protocol was immunoSEQ multiplex PCR, while the TCRdb copy is restricted to in-frame clones and leaves out a portion. The sample lists under 400,000 clones, 14% seen once, with 6.7% in the top ten. The sequencing sample was made of central memory CD4+ T cells from blood. The source is a man aged 30-40 years in good health. The conserved cysteine and the conserved F or W are not part of the CDR3 here.

j_gene: TRBJ2-5
v_gene: TRBV9
CDR3aa: ASSVGEGSGVTQY

j_gene: TRBJ1-1
v_gene: TRBV5-1
CDR3aa: ASSLVGLLVFLNTEAF

j_gene: TRBJ1-1
v_gene: TRBV25-1
CDR3aa: ASTGGTEAF

j_gene: TRBJ2-1
v_gene: TRBV5-5
CDR3aa: ASSLDPGNNEQF

j_gene: TRBJ2-7
v_gene: TRBV7-9
CDR3aa: ASSLDRGFSDSDEQY

j_gene: TRBJ2-2
v_gene: TRBV18
CDR3aa: ASSYQANTGELF

j_gene: TRBJ1-1
v_gene: TRBV6-6
CDR3aa: ASSSRWNTEAF

j_gene: .
v_gene: TRBV18
CDR3aa: ASSPATYEQY

j_gene: TRBJ1-5
v_gene: TRBV5-1
CDR3aa: ASSLGPFNQPQH

j_gene: TRBJ1-5
v_gene: TRBV6-1
CDR3aa: ASSPVGFDQPQH

j_gene: TRBJ1-2
v_gene: TRBV4-1
CDR3aa: ASSLEGRDYGYT

j_gene: TRBJ2-5
v_gene: TRBV7-7
CDR3aa: ASSSLSVETQY

j_gene: TRBJ2-3
v_gene: TRBV5-6
CDR3aa: ASSLSGGRDTQY

j_gene: TRBJ1-5
v_gene: TRBV7-8
CDR3aa: ASSLDGGRGQPQH

j_gene: TRBJ2-3
v_gene: TRBV11-2
CDR3aa: ASSPRGGDPTDTQY

j_gene: TRBJ2-5
v_gene: TRBV30
CDR3aa: AWSHRAGLSPQETQY

j_gene: TRBJ1-5
v_gene: TRBV5-5
CDR3aa: ASSPAGDSSNQPQH

j_gene: TRBJ1-5
v_gene: TRBV30
CDR3aa: AWSRPVVGPQH

j_gene: TRBJ2-3
v_gene: TRBV9
CDR3aa: ASSPSTGDADTQY

j_gene: TRBJ1-1
v_gene: TRBV18
CDR3aa: ASSPILNTEAF

j_gene: TRBJ1-5
v_gene: TRBV7-3
CDR3aa: ASSPGEVPQPQH

j_gene: TRBJ2-3
v_gene: TRBV6-1
CDR3aa: ASSSGSSTDTQY

j_gene: TRBJ2-4
v_gene: TRBV12-5
CDR3aa: ASGLVIRDSVIQY

j_gene: TRBJ1-3
v_gene: TRBV7-8
CDR3aa: ASSLLGFEGSLKNTIY

j_gene: TRBJ2-7
v_gene: TRBV5-1
CDR3aa: ASSLSGLQEQY

j_gene: TRBJ2-2
v_gene: TRBV28
CDR3aa: ARSPAGQGARGGELF

j_gene: TRBJ2-3
v_gene: TRBV9
CDR3aa: ASSVMSAQTDTQY

j_gene: TRBJ2-7
v_gene: TRBV7-9
CDR3aa: ASSLARPPDEQY

j_gene: TRBJ2-3
v_gene: TRBV7-2
CDR3aa: ASSLLAGGGTDTQY

j_gene: TRBJ2-1
v_gene: TRBV11-2
CDR3aa: ASSLLSGRSNEQF

j_gene: TRBJ1-5
v_gene: TRBV18
CDR3aa: ASSPMEGKQPQH

j_gene: TRBJ1-2
v_gene: TRBV4-3
CDR3aa: ASSHPTGGEGYT

j_gene: TRBJ1-1
v_gene: TRBV6-5
CDR3aa: ATQSGPMNTEAF

j_gene: TRBJ1-1
v_gene: TRBV11-2
CDR3aa: ASSARVPGHMNTEAF

j_gene: TRBJ2-7
v_gene: TRBV11-2
CDR3aa: ASSLAVGEQY

j_gene: TRBJ2-2
v_gene: TRBV5-4
CDR3aa: ASSQVFQGASTGELF

j_gene: TRBJ1-2
v_gene: TRBV7-9
CDR3aa: ASSLDGINYGYT

j_gene: TRBJ1-1
v_gene: TRBV6-1
CDR3aa: ASSLTGGTEAF

j_gene: TRBJ2-1
v_gene: TRBV28
CDR3aa: ASSSPSSARYNEQF

j_gene: TRBJ2-5
v_gene: TRBV18
CDR3aa: ASSRRETQY

j_gene: TRBJ2-3
v_gene: TRBV5-6
CDR3aa: ASSGGLASDTQY

j_gene: TRBJ2-7
v_gene: TRBV9
CDR3aa: ASIWSSGGYEQY

j_gene: TRBJ2-2
v_gene: TRBV19
CDR3aa: ASRGTANTGELF

j_gene: TRBJ2-7
v_gene: TRBV5-4
CDR3aa: ASSYTGTGFRYEQY

j_gene: TRBJ1-2
v_gene: TRBV6-6
CDR3aa: ASRRTASNYGYT

j_gene: TRBJ1-6
v_gene: TRBV7-9
CDR3aa: ATDGASLDSPLH

j_gene: TRBJ1-1
v_gene: TRBV29-1
CDR3aa: SVKAGTANTEAF

j_gene: TRBJ2-3
v_gene: TRBV25-1
CDR3aa: ASSVTSGRRTDTQY

j_gene: TRBJ2-5
v_gene: TRBV7-6
CDR3aa: ASSLRTGQETQY

j_gene: TRBJ2-1
v_gene: TRBV6-5
CDR3aa: ASSPLVPYNEQF

j_gene: TRBJ2-7
v_gene: TRBV7-2
CDR3aa: ASSLAGQGAEGQY

j_gene: TRBJ2-3
v_gene: TRBV6-4
CDR3aa: ASSDRGGTDTQY